This T cell receptor beta chain derives from a study of T-cell memory formation after mild COVID-19. TCRdb redid the calling of the 5' RACE reads with MiXCR, one entry per CDR3 protein. Among 450,000 to 650,000 distinct CDR3 sequences, more than 15% were seen once, and the ten largest hold around 12%. V dropped 7 bases and J dropped 0 bases, with 12 bases sitting between them. The CDR3 spans 14 residues. The chain has TRBV12-3 or TRBV12-4 and TRBJ1-1; D is perhaps TRBD1 (6 bases). The source is an adult woman who had mild COVID-19 (a few samples of this study predate the infection). Cell type and time point are not known. The sequenced sample was PBMCs or a T cell subset sorted from them (not recorded which). The CDR3 DNA sequence: TGTGCCAGCACCCCAAGGGGGATGAACACTGAAGCTTTCTTT. Translating gives CASTPRGMNTEAFF.